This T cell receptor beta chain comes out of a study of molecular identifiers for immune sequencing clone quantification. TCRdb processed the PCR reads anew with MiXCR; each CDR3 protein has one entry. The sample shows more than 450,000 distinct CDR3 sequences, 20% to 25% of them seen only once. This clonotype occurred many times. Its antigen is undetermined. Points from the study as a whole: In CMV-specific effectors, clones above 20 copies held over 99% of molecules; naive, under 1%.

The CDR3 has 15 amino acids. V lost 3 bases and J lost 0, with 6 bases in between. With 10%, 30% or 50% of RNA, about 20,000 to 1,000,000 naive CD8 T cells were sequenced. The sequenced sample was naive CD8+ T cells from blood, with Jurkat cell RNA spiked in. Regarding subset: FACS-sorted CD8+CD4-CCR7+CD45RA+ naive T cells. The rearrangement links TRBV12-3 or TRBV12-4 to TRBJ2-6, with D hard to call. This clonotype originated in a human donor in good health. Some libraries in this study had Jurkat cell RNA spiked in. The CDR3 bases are TGTGCCAGCAGTTTGCCCGCCTCTGGGGCCAACGTCCTGACTTTC. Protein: CASSLPASGANVLTF.